These 21 T cell receptor beta chains came from one sample sequenced in a study of blood T cell repertoires in COVID-19. Data came from immunoSEQ multiplex PCR; TCRdb stores just in-frame clones and leaves some out. The repertoire holds about 120,000 clones, with 85% to 90% as singletons. Sequenced material: peripheral blood. All receptors derive from a woman between 50 and 59 years old with acute or convalescent COVID-19.

There are a few counts of this clone. The V call is TRBV2, the J call TRBJ1-2; 7 bases are a match to TRBD1. CDR1 is SNHLY, CDR2 FYNNEI, per germline. J lost 4 bases, V lost 9 bases, and 11 bases had no gene match. This CDR3 spans 14 amino acids. The CDR3 loop is CARAAGTVGYGYTF. CDR3 coding DNA: TGTGCCAGAGCAGCCGGGACAGTCGGCTATGGCTACACCTTC.

The genes are TRBV27 and TRBJ1-2; 11 bases agree with TRBD1. Germline V lookup: CDR1 MNHEY, CDR2 SMNVEV (reference sequence). Germline trimming cut 4 bases from V and 5 bases from J; bases unmatched to any gene: 9. This CDR3 has 16 residues. The CDR3 DNA sequence: TGTGCCAGCAGTTCCGACGGACAGGGGGCTTATTATGGCTACACCTTC. Translating it yields CASSSDGQGAYYGYTF.

The rearrangement links TRBV19 to TRBJ2-2; D perhaps matches TRBD1 (6 bases). V dropped 4 bases and J dropped 6 bases, with 15 bases sitting between them. Germline V CDR1 and CDR2: LNHDA, SQIVND (reference sequence). There are 15 residues in the CDR3. The CDR3 sequence is CASSTRQAASGELFF. For the CDR3, the DNA is TGTGCCAGTAGTACTAGACAGGCGGCATCCGGGGAGCTGTTTTTT.

The count of this clone is one. This chain connects TRBV19 to TRBJ1-1; TRBD1 agrees at 7 bases. The V segment lost 6 bases and the J segment 1 base; nucleotides outside the gene matches: 2. CDR1 and CDR2 (germline): LNHDA, SQIVND (reference sequence). The CDR3 totals 13 residues. The CDR3 region has the DNA TGTGCCAGTAGGACAGGGAGGAACACTGAAGCTTTCTTT. Translating it yields CASRTGRNTEAFF.

The chain recombines TRBV7-2 with TRBJ1-1; D not resolved. V was cut by 6 bases and J by 1 base, with 3 bases left in between. CDR1 and CDR2 (germline): SGHTA, FQGNSA. The CDR3 is made up of 11 amino acids. CDR3 loop: CASRANTEAFF. The DNA of the CDR3 is TGTGCCAGCAGGGCGAACACTGAAGCTTTCTTT.

The rearrangement links TRBV24-1 to TRBJ1-2; 7 bases match TRBD1. The CDR3 loop spans 14 amino acids. Germline trimming cut 3 bases from V and 4 bases from J; bases unmatched to any gene: 4. From germline, CDR1 is KGHDR and CDR2 SFDVKD. CDR3 coding DNA: TGTGCCACCAGTGATGATGACAGGGCCTATGGCTACACCTTC. Its translation is CATSDDDRAYGYTF.

There are a few counts of this clone. The same CDR3 arises from other DNA sequences in this sample as well. DNA for the CDR3: TGTGCCAGCAGGGATAGCGGGAGGGTTGCAGATACGCAGTATTTT. Its protein is CASRDSGRVADTQYF. This sequence joins TRBV6-5 and TRBJ2-3; 11 bases match TRBD2. With V trimmed by 6 bases and J by 4 bases, 6 bases remained unmatched. Germline V gene lookup returns CDR1 MNHEY and CDR2 SVGAGI. This CDR3 region has 15 residues.

The J gene is TRBJ2-3, the V gene TRBV27; D possibly corresponds to TRBD2 (5 bases). Germline lookup yields CDR1 MNHEY and CDR2 SMNVEV (reference sequence). This CDR3 has 12 residues. V lost 6 bases and J lost 14, with 18 bases in between. CDR3 amino acids: CASRDYTLHRYF. The CDR3 nucleotides read TGTGCCAGCAGAGACTATACCTTACACCGGTATTTT.

This chain connects TRBV6-5 to TRBJ2-2; the D is unclear. This CDR3 is built from 14 residues. V lost 6 bases and J lost 2, with 10 bases in between. Germline-derived CDR1 and CDR2 are MNHEY and SVGAGI. CDR3: CASRGTRNTGELFF. CDR3 sequence (DNA): TGTGCCAGCAGGGGCACCCGAAACACCGGGGAGCTGTTTTTT.

This chain joins TRBV6-2 or TRBV6-3 and TRBJ1-1; 9 nucleotides line up with TRBD1. The CDR3 is 14 amino acids. Germline CDR1 MNHEY, CDR2 SVGEGT. Trimming at V came to 4 bases and at J to 4 bases, leaving 4 bases not matched to a gene. CDR3 region: CASSFDRGTTEAFF. In nucleotides, the CDR3 is TGTGCCAGCAGTTTCGACAGGGGGACCACTGAAGCTTTCTTT.

V and J are TRBV27 and TRBJ1-2; unclear D gene. Per the germline V gene, CDR1 is MNHEY and CDR2 is SMNVEV (reference sequence). V was pared by 3 bases and J by 0 bases, with 8 bases between. This CDR3 spans 14 amino acids. CDR3 in DNA: TGTGCCAGCAGTTTTTCACAGCCTAACTATGGCTACACCTTC. Protein product: CASSFSQPNYGYTF.

This sequence joins TRBV18 and TRBJ1-1; 10 positions agree with TRBD1. Per germline, CDR1 KGHSH and CDR2 LQKENI. V lost 3 bases to trimming and J lost 6 bases; unmatched junction nucleotides: 7. The CDR3 extends over 15 amino acids. CDR3 in DNA: TGTGCCAGCTCACCTACCGGGACAGGGGACTCTGAAGCTTTCTTT. It specifies CASSPTGTGDSEAFF.

The chain links TRBV7-2 to TRBJ1-1; no clear D. Germline V gene lookup returns CDR1 SGHTA and CDR2 FQGNSA. V gave up 2 bases and J gave up 1 base, with 11 bases separating them. The CDR3 is 15 amino acids. The CDR3 here is CASSLWPGTNTEAFF. CDR3 nucleotide sequence: TGTGCCAGCAGCTTATGGCCGGGTACGAACACTGAAGCTTTCTTT.

The genes are TRBV30 and TRBJ1-5; D remains ambiguous. The CDR3 has 13 residues. Trimming stripped 0 bases from V and 4 bases from J, with 7 bases between. Germline lookup yields CDR1 GTSNPN and CDR2 SVGIG (reference sequence). The chain's CDR3 is CAWSVTGNQPQHF. The CDR3 bases are TGTGCCTGGAGTGTAACGGGGAATCAGCCCCAGCATTTT.

The V call is TRBV6-6, the J call TRBJ1-3; tentatively, D is TRBD1 (6 bases). The CDR3 totals 14 residues. Germline values: CDR1 MNHNY, CDR2 SVGAGI (reference sequence). Trimming pared 5 bases from V and 1 base from J, leaving 9 bases between. CDR3 bases: TGTGCCAGCAGTAAGGACAGTTCTGGAAACACCATATATTTT. Translated: CASSKDSSGNTIYF.

Worth noting for this clone: At the DNA level, this CDR3 is encoded by other sequences in the same sample as well. The rearrangement links TRBV6-2 or TRBV6-3 to TRBJ2-5, with 9 bases identical to TRBD2. The length of the CDR3 is 14 residues. The V segment lost 5 bases and the J segment 1 base; nucleotides outside the gene matches: 2. Germline V gene lookup returns CDR1 MNHEY and CDR2 SVGEGT. The CDR3 DNA sequence: TGTGCCAGCAGTCGACTAGCGGTCCAAGAGACCCAGTACTTC. The encoded protein is CASSRLAVQETQYF.

V gene TRBV5-1 combines with J gene TRBJ2-7, with 8 nucleotides matching TRBD1. CDR1 and CDR2 (germline): SGHRS, YFSETQ. Trimming cost V 4 bases and J 0 bases; bases outside gene matches: 6. The CDR3 is 15 amino acids. This chain's CDR3 is CASSVGQGYSYEQYF. CDR3 bases: TGCGCCAGCAGCGTAGGACAGGGCTACTCCTACGAGCAGTACTTC. Drawing the rest from reference TRBV5-1 and TRBJ2-7, the complete variable domain is KAGVTQTPRYLIKTRGQQVTLSCSPISGHRSVSWYQQTPGQGLQFLFEYFSETQRNKGNFPGRFSGRQFSNSRSEMNVSTLELGDSALYLCASSVGQGYSYEQYFGPGTRLTVT.

The V gene is TRBV4-3, the J gene TRBJ1-5; 8 nucleotides agree with TRBD1. The length of the CDR3 is 15 residues. The V segment lost 3 bases and the J segment 1 base; nucleotides outside the gene matches: 2. From germline, CDR1 is LGHNA and CDR2 YSLEER. The CDR3 nucleotides read TGCGCCAGCAGCCACCGACAGGGGAGCAATCAGCCCCAGCATTTT. Residues: CASSHRQGSNQPQHF.

This chain links TRBV23-1 with TRBJ1-2; perhaps TRBD1 as D (5 bases). TRBV23-1 is designated an ORF whose function remains uncertain. The CDR3 contains 15 residues. The ends were cut back, 3 bases at V and 8 bases at J, with 19 bases in the middle. CDR3 sequence reads: CASSHGRAPYEGYTF. The CDR3 coding sequence is TGCGCCAGCAGTCACGGCAGGGCACCCTATGAGGGCTACACCTTC.

About this clone: The junction departs from the called germline gene at one end, perhaps through a read error. The chain uses TRBV10-3 and TRBJ1-2; maybe TRBD1 (6 bases). This CDR3 comprises 13 residues. CDR1 and CDR2 (germline): ENHRY, SYGVKD. The CDR3 reads CAISYDRNSGYTF. CDR3 in DNA: TGTGCCATCAGCTACGACAGGAACTCTGGCTACACCTTC.

This clone was found once. The J gene is TRBJ1-1, the V gene TRBV15; no clear D. The CDR3 is 13 amino acids. CDR1 and CDR2 from the germline V gene are LNHNV and YYDKDF (reference sequence). V lost 7 bases and J lost 0, with 9 bases in between. CDR3 protein: CATKHSLNTEAFF. The CDR3 nucleotides are TGTGCCACCAAGCACAGTTTGAACACTGAAGCTTTCTTT.